This T cell receptor beta chain was documented in a study of glioma-infiltrating T cells. This CDR3 has 21 residues. V lost 8 bases and J 2 bases, leaving 37 bases between the germline ends. Germline V lookup: CDR1 MDHEN, CDR2 SYDVKM. The iRepertoire nested amplicon-rescue multiplex PCR amplified TCR alpha and beta CDR3s from RNA. TCRdb called the multiplex PCR reads again in MiXCR, with one record for every CDR3 protein. The sample has 300,000 to 450,000 distinct CDR3 sequences; about two fifths are singletons. The sequencing input was glioma tissue, nonneoplastic brain tissue, or PBMCs (not recorded which). The rearrangement joins TRBV28 to TRBJ2-7; D might be TRBD1 or TRBD2, each matching 5 bases. This receptor was obtained from a human donor with low-grade glioma or glioblastoma, undergoing nonglioma brain surgery, or in good health (not recorded which). This CDR3 is CASCQNFNRAHLRGATYEQYF. CDR3 coding DNA: TGTGCCAGCTGCCAAAACTTCAACCGGGCCCATCTTAGAGGGGCGACCTACGAGCAGTACTTC.